These 28 T cell receptor beta chains were sequenced from one sample in a study of vaccination and CD4 T cells after COVID-19. Time point specified: late sampling 161 to 241 days after vaccination in a few convalescent patients. Treatment noted: roughly 11-day PBMC culture with coronavirus spike peptide pools or control peptides (ViraFEST assay). Once obtained from cultured CD4+ T cells, the DNA was sequenced using the Oncomine TCR Beta short-read assay. MiXCR, run by TCRdb on the PCR reads, gives a single entry per CDR3 protein. The sample consists of about 21,000 distinct CDR3 sequences, approximately 38% of them appearing once. Antigen specificity for these receptors is unknown. The material was CD4+ T cells from blood, cultured in vitro, obtained about 7 months after SARS-CoV-2 vaccination. The receptor set was obtained from a human donor who had recovered from COVID-19.

Within the sample, this clonotype is medium-sized. This sequence joins TRBV28 and TRBJ1-2; possibly TRBD1 for D (5 bases). Germline lookup yields CDR1 MDHEN and CDR2 SYDVKM. Deletions cut 6 bases from V and 8 bases from J, with 13 bases between. The CDR3 contains 12 residues. Here the CDR3 reads CASSPRGGGYTF. Here the CDR3 DNA reads TGTGCCAGCAGCCCTCGCGGGGGGGGCTACACCTTC.

This chain links TRBV2 with TRBJ1-6, with D unresolved. Germline CDR1 is SNHLY and CDR2 is FYNNEI. This CDR3 has 14 amino acids. Trimming shortened V by 7 bases and J by 8 bases, and 15 bases separated the two germline ends. The CDR3 sequence is CASTKDGMDSPLHF. Here the CDR3 DNA reads TGTGCCAGCACCAAGGACGGAATGGATTCACCCCTCCACTTT.

This chain connects TRBV6-1 to TRBJ2-5; 8 bases match TRBD2. CDR1 is MNHNS and CDR2 is SASEGT in the germline V gene. The V segment lost 5 bases and the J segment 4 bases; nucleotides outside the gene matches: 6. There are 14 residues in the CDR3. The CDR3 sequence: CASSLTGTRETQYF. The CDR3 DNA sequence: TGTGCCAGCAGTCTAACCGGGACTAGAGAGACCCAGTACTTC.

This sequence joins TRBV15 and TRBJ2-7; weak D call: TRBD2 (6 bases). The CDR3 length is 14 residues. V was shortened by 1 base and J by 1 base, with 8 bases between the two germline ends. Germline V gene data show CDR1 as LNHNV and CDR2 as YYDKDF (reference sequence). The CDR3 here is CATSRGLASYEQYF. Written as DNA, the CDR3 is TGTGCCACCAGCAGAGGTCTAGCGTCCTACGAGCAGTACTTC. Supplemented by reference TRBV15 and TRBJ2-7, the full variable domain reads DAMVIQNPRYQVTQFGKPVTLSCSQTLNHNVMYWYQQKSSQAPKLLFHYYDKDFNNEADTPDNFQSRRPNTSFCFLDIRSPGLGDTAMYLCATSRGLASYEQYFGPGTRLTVT.

This clonotype was seen only a few times. This rearrangement joins TRBV20-1 to TRBJ2-3; 9 bases agree with TRBD1. There are 15 residues in the CDR3. Germline-derived CDR1 and CDR2 are DFQATT and SNEGSKA (reference sequence). Trimming cost V 1 base and J 2 bases; bases outside gene matches: 4. The CDR3 loop reads CSARGGDRATDTQYF. The CDR3 bases are TGCAGTGCTAGAGGAGGGGACAGGGCCACAGATACGCAGTATTTT.

This clonotype was counted a single time. The DNA of the CDR3 is TGTGCCAGCAGCCCGACCCCCGGCAGGCCATTCCAAGAGACCCAGTACTTC. Its protein product is CASSPTPGRPFQETQYF. The chain carries TRBV13 and TRBJ2-5; D is unclear. V lost 5 bases to trimming and J lost 1 base, with 20 bases between them. The CDR3 spans 17 residues. The germline gives CDR1 PRHDT, CDR2 FYEKMQ (reference sequence).

The chain couples TRBV15 to TRBJ1-2, with 10 bases matching TRBD1. Trimming took 4 bases from V and 8 from J; bases not matched to a gene: 13. Germline lookup yields CDR1 LNHNV and CDR2 YYDKDF (reference sequence). The CDR3 is made up of 16 amino acids. The CDR3 spells CATSMGFGTGDRGYTF. The CDR3 DNA is TGTGCCACCAGCATGGGGTTCGGGACAGGGGATCGGGGCTACACCTTC.

The CDR3 is CASSFPGALGSRGYTF. CDR3 DNA: TGTGCCAGCAGTTTTCCGGGGGCACTGGGATCTCGAGGCTACACCTTC. The chain employs TRBV28 and TRBJ1-2; possible D gene TRBD1, 6 bases. V lost 3 bases to trimming and J lost 8 bases, with 22 bases between them. Germline CDR1 reads MDHEN; CDR2 reads SYDVKM. The CDR3 sequence is 16 residues long.

The chain has TRBV24-1 and TRBJ2-3; the match to TRBD1 covers 7 bases. V was clipped by 3 bases and J by 0 bases; unmatched bases: 8. The CDR3 is 17 residues long. Germline CDR1 reads KGHDR; CDR2 reads SFDVKD. DNA for the CDR3: TGTGCCACCAGTGATCCTATAGGGGGCGGGAGCACAGATACGCAGTATTTT. It is translated as CATSDPIGGGSTDTQYF.

In this sample, this clonotype turned up a few times. CDR3 DNA sequence: TGTGCCAGCAGTGACAGGGACACCGGGGAGCTGTTTTTT. Its protein product is CASSDRDTGELFF. V usage is TRBV6-4 and J usage is TRBJ2-2; D is unclear. CDR3 length: 13 amino acids. Germline CDR1 MRHNA, CDR2 SNTAGT. V was cut by 2 bases and J by 3 bases, with 4 bases left in between.

This clonotype turned up a few times. The chain has TRBV10-3 and TRBJ2-5; 10 bases fit TRBD2. The CDR3 sequence is 18 residues long. After removal of 6 bases from V and 7 bases from J, the junction contained 20 bases not matched to a gene. Per the germline V gene, CDR1 is ENHRY and CDR2 is SYGVKD. The CDR3: CAIRGGLGPASGSGTQYF. CDR3 DNA sequence: TGTGCCATCAGAGGAGGGTTGGGTCCCGCTAGCGGGAGTGGGACCCAGTACTTC.

V usage is TRBV27 and J usage is TRBJ1-5; the D is unclear. The CDR3 is made up of 14 amino acids. V was trimmed by 1 base and J by 3 bases, leaving 7 bases between them. Germline V CDR1 and CDR2: MNHEY, SMNVEV (reference sequence). CDR3: CASSLFGTNQPQHF. CDR3 nucleotides: TGTGCCAGCAGTTTATTCGGAACCAATCAGCCCCAGCATTTT.

The J gene is TRBJ2-3, the V gene TRBV20-1, with 8 bases lining up with TRBD2. The J segment lost 6 bases and the V segment lost 5 bases, leaving 10 bases of the junction unmatched. CDR3 size: 14 residues. Germline CDR1 is DFQATT and CDR2 is SNEGSKA (reference sequence). CDR3 residues: CSALAGTGRDTQYF. In nucleotides, the CDR3 is TGCAGTGCTTTAGCGGGAACGGGACGCGATACGCAGTATTTT.

This clonotype was detected only a few times. V usage is TRBV15 and J usage is TRBJ2-5; D is possibly TRBD2 (6 bases). Germline V gene sequence: CDR1 LNHNV, CDR2 YYDKDF (reference sequence). The CDR3 length is 16 residues. Trimming cost V 3 bases and J 3 bases, with 17 bases left between them. The CDR3: CATSRAKSGVEETQYF. CDR3 coding DNA: TGTGCCACCAGCAGGGCCAAATCGGGGGTGGAAGAGACCCAGTACTTC.

V usage is TRBV6-1 and J usage is TRBJ2-3; D unresolved. The CDR3 is 15 amino acids. Germline V gene data show CDR1 as MNHNS and CDR2 as SASEGT. The germline V and J ends were trimmed by 6 bases and 0 bases, with 13 bases remaining between them. CDR3 loop: CASRRSTPSTDTQYF. CDR3 nucleotides: TGTGCCAGCAGGCGCTCTACTCCAAGCACAGATACGCAGTATTTT.

The genes are TRBV7-2 and TRBJ1-2; 9 nucleotides line up with TRBD1. Germline CDR1 and CDR2: SGHTA and FQGNSA. V was clipped by 10 bases and J by 2 bases; unmatched bases: 11. The CDR3 is made up of 15 amino acids. The CDR3 protein is CATQRTGALNYGYTF. The CDR3 coding sequence is TGTGCCACCCAACGGACAGGGGCTCTCAACTATGGCTACACCTTC.

The genes are TRBV6-1 and TRBJ1-2; perhaps TRBD1 as D (6 bases). Germline lookup yields CDR1 MNHNS and CDR2 SASEGT. The CDR3 has 15 amino acids. V gave up 5 bases and J gave up 6 bases, with 19 bases separating them. DNA for the CDR3: TGTGCCAGCAGTCGGTCAGGGGACGCTCTCAATGGCTACACCTTC. Amino acids: CASSRSGDALNGYTF.

A remark on this clonotype: The final CDR3 position lacks the conserved phenylalanine or tryptophan, pointing to a likely read error. The V gene is TRBV6-5, the J gene TRBJ1-2, with D tentatively TRBD1 (5 bases). V lost 0 bases, J lost 4 bases, and 9 bases lay in between. This CDR3 is built from 14 residues. In germline, CDR1 is MNHEY, CDR2 SVGAGI. CDR3 sequence reads: CASSYSQGLYGYTS. CDR3 nucleotide sequence: TGTGCCAGCAGTTACTCGCAGGGCCTCTATGGCTACACCTCC.

J is TRBJ1-5 and V is TRBV2; possible D gene TRBD1, 6 bases. Per germline, CDR1 SNHLY and CDR2 FYNNEI. V was clipped by 2 bases and J by 6 bases, with 14 bases between them. The CDR3 has 15 residues. CDR3 region: CASSEFQQGSQPQHF. CDR3 nucleotide sequence: TGTGCCAGCAGTGAATTTCAGCAGGGGAGTCAGCCCCAGCATTTT.

CDR3 residues: CSARDWRGGTDTQYF. The CDR3 nucleotides read TGCAGTGCTAGAGATTGGCGTGGGGGCACAGATACGCAGTATTTT. The rearrangement links TRBV20-1 to TRBJ2-3, with no clear D. The CDR3 is 15 amino acids. V was shortened by 0 bases and J by 1 base, with 11 bases between the two germline ends. CDR1 and CDR2 (germline): DFQATT, SNEGSKA (reference sequence).

V is TRBV20-1 and J is TRBJ2-7, with a tentative D call TRBD2 (5 bases). CDR1 and CDR2 from the germline V gene are DFQATT and SNEGSKA (reference sequence). Trimming shortened V by 4 bases and J by 3 bases, and 10 bases separated the two germline ends. This CDR3 has 12 amino acids. The CDR3: CSAIGLGYEQYF. The CDR3 DNA sequence: TGCAGTGCTATCGGACTGGGCTACGAGCAGTACTTC.

This clonotype was counted a few times. The V call is TRBV7-2, the J call TRBJ2-5; 9 nucleotides match TRBD1. This CDR3 comprises 18 residues. The germline gives CDR1 SGHTA, CDR2 FQGNSA. Trimming took 0 bases from V and 5 from J; bases not matched to a gene: 13. The CDR3 sequence: CASSLAYRGRVLEETQYF. CDR3 nucleotide sequence: TGTGCCAGCAGCTTAGCCTACAGGGGGCGCGTCTTAGAGGAGACCCAGTACTTC.

Only a few counts were recorded for this clonotype. The gene calls are TRBV20-1 and TRBJ1-1; TRBD1 matches at 10 bases. The CDR3 extends over 15 amino acids. Germline-derived CDR1 and CDR2 are DFQATT and SNEGSKA (reference sequence). V was pared by 3 bases and J by 6 bases, with 10 bases of the junction left unmatched. The CDR3 is CSASAGTGAIAEAFF. The CDR3, as DNA: TGCAGTGCTAGCGCGGGGACAGGGGCCATCGCTGAAGCTTTCTTT.

This clonotype has only a few counts. The V call is TRBV27, the J call TRBJ2-1; 9 nucleotides line up with TRBD2. V was clipped by 2 bases and J by 8 bases; unmatched bases: 13. This CDR3 is built from 17 residues. Germline V gene sequence: CDR1 MNHEY, CDR2 SMNVEV (reference sequence). The CDR3 here is CASSLGLGSSGKDEQFF. The CDR3 DNA sequence: TGTGCCAGCAGTTTAGGGTTGGGGTCTAGCGGGAAGGATGAGCAGTTCTTC.

This clonotype was observed once. The chain couples TRBV19 to TRBJ2-1; TRBD1 is a possible D gene (6 bases). V was shortened by 7 bases and J by 0 bases, with 19 bases between the two germline ends. This CDR3 region has 17 residues. CDR1 and CDR2 (germline): LNHDA, SQIVND (reference sequence). This chain's CDR3 is CASTPVQGRSSYNEQFF. The CDR3 nucleotides are TGTGCCAGTACCCCAGTACAGGGACGAAGCTCCTACAATGAGCAGTTCTTC.

The CDR3 sequence: CSAGVLSSGSYEQYF. The CDR3 DNA sequence: TGCAGTGCTGGAGTTCTGTCTAGCGGGAGCTACGAGCAGTACTTC. The chain employs TRBV20-1 and TRBJ2-7; 10 positions agree with TRBD2. CDR1 is DFQATT, CDR2 SNEGSKA, per germline (reference sequence). The CDR3 consists of 15 residues. Trimming cost V 5 bases and J 3 bases; bases outside gene matches: 10.

A single count supports this clonotype. V usage is TRBV6-1 and J usage is TRBJ1-1; TRBD1 matches 11 bases. V lost 5 bases to trimming and J lost 6 bases; unmatched junction nucleotides: 5. The CDR3 contains 14 residues. Germline CDR1 and CDR2: MNHNS and SASEGT. The CDR3 region has the DNA TGTGCCAGCAGTAGGACAGGGGGCGCATCTGAAGCTTTCTTT. This encodes CASSRTGGASEAFF.

This clonotype qualifies as medium-sized (0.01 to 0.1%). The chain combines TRBV20-1 with TRBJ2-5, with D tentatively TRBD2 (5 bases). The germline CDR1 and CDR2 sequences are DFQATT and SNEGSKA (reference sequence). The CDR3 has 13 amino acids. V shed 6 bases and J shed 2 bases, with 13 bases lying between them. CDR3 in DNA: TGCAGTGCCCCAACTAGGGCACAAGAGACCCAGTACTTC. Translating it yields CSAPTRAQETQYF.